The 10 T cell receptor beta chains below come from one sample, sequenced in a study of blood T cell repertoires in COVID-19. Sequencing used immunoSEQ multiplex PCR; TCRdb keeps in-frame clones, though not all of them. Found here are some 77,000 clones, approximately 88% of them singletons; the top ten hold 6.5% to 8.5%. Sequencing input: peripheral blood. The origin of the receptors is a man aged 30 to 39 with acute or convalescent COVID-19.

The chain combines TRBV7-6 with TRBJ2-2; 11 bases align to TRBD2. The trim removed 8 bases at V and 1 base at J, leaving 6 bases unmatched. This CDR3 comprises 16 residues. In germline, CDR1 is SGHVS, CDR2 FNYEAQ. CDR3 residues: CASSRLAGLNTGELFF. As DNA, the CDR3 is TGTGCCAGCTCGAGACTAGCGGGGTTGAACACCGGGGAGCTGTTTTTT.

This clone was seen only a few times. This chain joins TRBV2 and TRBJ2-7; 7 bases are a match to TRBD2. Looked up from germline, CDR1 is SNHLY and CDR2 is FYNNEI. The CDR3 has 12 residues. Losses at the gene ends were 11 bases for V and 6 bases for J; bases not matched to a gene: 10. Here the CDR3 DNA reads TGTGCCTATACTGTCGGGGGGTCCGAGCAGTACTTC. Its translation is CAYTVGGSEQYF. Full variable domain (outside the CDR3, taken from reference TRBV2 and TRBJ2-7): EPEVTQTPSHQVTQMGQEVILRCVPISNHLYFYWYRQILGQKVEFLVSFYNNEISEKSEIFDDQFSVERPDGSNFTLKIRSTKLEDSAMYFCAYTVGGSEQYFGPGTRLTVT.

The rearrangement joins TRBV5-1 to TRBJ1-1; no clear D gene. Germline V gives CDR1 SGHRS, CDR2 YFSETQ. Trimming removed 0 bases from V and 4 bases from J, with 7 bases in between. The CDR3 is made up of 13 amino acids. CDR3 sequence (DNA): TGCGCCAGCAGCTTGGTCCCTCCCACTGAAGCTTTCTTT. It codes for CASSLVPPTEAFF.

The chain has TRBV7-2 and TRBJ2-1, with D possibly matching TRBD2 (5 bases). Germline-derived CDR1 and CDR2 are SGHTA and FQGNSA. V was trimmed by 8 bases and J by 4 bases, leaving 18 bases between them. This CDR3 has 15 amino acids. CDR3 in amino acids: CASSLIANNYNEQFF. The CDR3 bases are TGTGCCAGCTCCCTAATAGCGAACAATTACAATGAGCAGTTCTTC.

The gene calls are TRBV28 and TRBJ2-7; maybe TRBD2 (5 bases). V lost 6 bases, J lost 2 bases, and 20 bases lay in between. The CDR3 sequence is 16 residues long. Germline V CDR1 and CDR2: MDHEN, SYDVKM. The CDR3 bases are TGTGCCAGCAGCCCAAAAAGGTGGGAGTCCGCCTACGAGCAGTACTTC. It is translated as CASSPKRWESAYEQYF. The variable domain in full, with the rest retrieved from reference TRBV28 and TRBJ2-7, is DVKVTQSSRYLVKRTGEKVFLECVQDMDHENMFWYRQDPGLGLRLIYFSYDVKMKEKGDIPEGYSVSREKKERFSLILESASTNQTSMYLCASSPKRWESAYEQYFGPGTRLTVT.

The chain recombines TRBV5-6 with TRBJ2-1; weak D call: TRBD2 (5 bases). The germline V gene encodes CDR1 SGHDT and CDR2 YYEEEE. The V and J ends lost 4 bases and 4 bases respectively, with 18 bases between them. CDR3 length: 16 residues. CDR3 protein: CASSPLALRGYNEQFF. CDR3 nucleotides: TGTGCCAGCAGCCCACTCGCCCTCCGGGGTTACAATGAGCAGTTCTTC.

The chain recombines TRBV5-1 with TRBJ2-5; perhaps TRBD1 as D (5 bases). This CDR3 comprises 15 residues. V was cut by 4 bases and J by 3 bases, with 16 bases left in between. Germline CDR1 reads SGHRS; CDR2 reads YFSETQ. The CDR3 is CASSSIQGEEETQYF. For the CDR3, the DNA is TGCGCCAGCAGCAGTATTCAGGGCGAGGAAGAGACCCAGTACTTC.

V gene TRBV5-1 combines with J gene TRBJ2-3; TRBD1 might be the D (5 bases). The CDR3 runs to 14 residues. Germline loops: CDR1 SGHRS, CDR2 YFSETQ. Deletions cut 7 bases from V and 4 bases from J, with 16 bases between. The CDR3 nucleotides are TGCGCCAGCGCCTCCCAAAGGGGCGCAGATACGCAGTATTTT. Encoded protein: CASASQRGADTQYF.

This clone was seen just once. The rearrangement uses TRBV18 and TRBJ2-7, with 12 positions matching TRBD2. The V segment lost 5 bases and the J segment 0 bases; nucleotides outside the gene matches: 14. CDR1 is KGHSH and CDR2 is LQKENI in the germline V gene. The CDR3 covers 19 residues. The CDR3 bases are TGTGCCAGCTCAACCAAAGGACTAGCGGGAACCTCGAGCTCCTACGAGCAGTACTTC. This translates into CASSTKGLAGTSSSYEQYF. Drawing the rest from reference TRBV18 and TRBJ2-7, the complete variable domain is NAGVMQNPRHLVRRRGQEARLRCSPMKGHSHVYWYRQLPEEGLKFMVYLQKENIIDESGMPKERFSAEFPKEGPSILRIQQVVRGDSAAYFCASSTKGLAGTSSSYEQYFGPGTRLTVT.

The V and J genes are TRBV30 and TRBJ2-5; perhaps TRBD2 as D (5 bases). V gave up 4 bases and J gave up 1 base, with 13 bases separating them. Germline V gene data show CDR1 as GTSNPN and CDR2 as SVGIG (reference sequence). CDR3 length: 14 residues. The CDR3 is CAWTKFRGQETQYF. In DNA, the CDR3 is TGTGCCTGGACTAAATTCCGGGGCCAAGAGACCCAGTACTTC.